Listed below are T cell receptor beta chains from one sample, sequenced in a study of human T cells and chemical hapten exposure. MiXCR was run by TCRdb on the RACE reads, yielding one entry per CDR3 protein. Of fewer than 350,000 distinct CDR3 sequences listed, 7.7% are singletons. The source material was whole blood, sampled in connection with sensitization to the hapten diphenylcyclopropenone (DPC). The receptors derive from a man between 18 and 29 years old with alopecia areata. Some clones in this sample may be carry-over from other donors' samples. Both conserved end residues are part of each CDR3. A D gene is named only where the DNA matches it firmly. Rows may omit the clone size; those that give it use once, few, many or a size class.

cdr3_nt: TGTGCCAGCAGTTACCCCGACAGGGAGTCCGGAAACACCATATATTTT
cdr3_aa: CASSYPDRESGNTIYF
clone_size: -
v_call: TRBV5-4
j_call: TRBJ1-3
d_call: TRBD1

cdr3_nt: TGCGCCAGCAGCTCCTACGGGACGGATGCCTACGAGCAGTACTTC
cdr3_aa: CASSSYGTDAYEQYF
clone_size: -
v_call: TRBV5-1
j_call: TRBJ2-7
d_call: -

cdr3_nt: TGCGCCAGCAGCCAAGATAGGGCCCCCGGTGGCGGGGAGCTGTTTTTT
cdr3_aa: CASSQDRAPGGGELFF
clone_size: -
v_call: TRBV4-3
j_call: TRBJ2-2
d_call: -

cdr3_nt: TGTGCCAGCAGCTTAACGGGGCAGCGCACAGATACGCAGTATTTT
cdr3_aa: CASSLTGQRTDTQYF
clone_size: medium-sized
v_call: TRBV7-3
j_call: TRBJ2-3
d_call: -

cdr3_nt: TGCAGTGCTTATCCCTTCTCCGGGACAGGATCCTCTGGGGCCAACGTCCTGACTTTC
cdr3_aa: CSAYPFSGTGSSGANVLTF
clone_size: few
v_call: TRBV20-1
j_call: TRBJ2-6
d_call: TRBD1

cdr3_nt: TGTGCCAGCTTCGGCGGGGGTAACACCGGGGAGCTGTTTTTT
cdr3_aa: CASFGGGNTGELFF
clone_size: many
v_call: TRBV7-2
j_call: TRBJ2-2
d_call: TRBD2

cdr3_nt: TGTGCCAGCAGCTTGGAACAGCGGGGCGGGGAGCTGTTTTTT
cdr3_aa: CASSLEQRGGELFF
clone_size: -
v_call: TRBV5-5
j_call: TRBJ2-2
d_call: TRBD2

cdr3_nt: TGCGCCAGCAGCTCTCGTAGCGGGGGAACCCTAAATGACCAAGAGACCCAGTACTTC
cdr3_aa: CASSSRSGGTLNDQETQYF
clone_size: -
v_call: TRBV5-1
j_call: TRBJ2-5
d_call: TRBD2

cdr3_nt: TGTGCCAGCAGCCGAGACAGGGGGCAGAGCAATCAGCCCCAGCATTTT
cdr3_aa: CASSRDRGQSNQPQHF
clone_size: -
v_call: TRBV6-2/TRBV6-3
j_call: TRBJ1-5
d_call: TRBD1

cdr3_nt: TGTGCCAGCAGTCCCGGGACAGGGGCTGAAGCTTTCTTT
cdr3_aa: CASSPGTGAEAFF
clone_size: many
v_call: TRBV6-5
j_call: TRBJ1-1
d_call: TRBD1

cdr3_nt: TGTGCCAGCAGTTACGACCTAGCTGCCTCAGATACGCAGTATTTT
cdr3_aa: CASSYDLAASDTQYF
clone_size: few
v_call: TRBV6-5
j_call: TRBJ2-3
d_call: -

cdr3_nt: TGTGCCAGCAGCCCAGACTGGACAGCTGGAAACACCATATATTTT
cdr3_aa: CASSPDWTAGNTIYF
clone_size: few
v_call: TRBV7-2
j_call: TRBJ1-3
d_call: -

cdr3_nt: TGTGCCAGCAGGGTTACAGGGAGTAGGGGCCCCTATGGCTACACCTTC
cdr3_aa: CASRVTGSRGPYGYTF
clone_size: many
v_call: TRBV28
j_call: TRBJ1-2
d_call: -

cdr3_nt: TGCAGCGTTGGGGGAGTTCCTAGCAATCAGCCCCAGCATTTT
cdr3_aa: CSVGGVPSNQPQHF
clone_size: -
v_call: TRBV29-1
j_call: TRBJ1-5
d_call: -

cdr3_nt: TGTGCCAGCAGTTCCCCCCAGGCTAGTGGGAACACCGGGGAGCTGTTTTTT
cdr3_aa: CASSSPQASGNTGELFF
clone_size: -
v_call: TRBV27
j_call: TRBJ2-2
d_call: -

cdr3_nt: TGCGCCAGCAGCCCGGGGACAGGGGGCGAGCAGTACTTC
cdr3_aa: CASSPGTGGEQYF
clone_size: many
v_call: TRBV5-1
j_call: TRBJ2-7
d_call: TRBD1

cdr3_nt: TGCAGTGCTAGAGGACACGGGACAGACTTCTACGAGCAGTACTTC
cdr3_aa: CSARGHGTDFYEQYF
clone_size: few
v_call: TRBV20-1
j_call: TRBJ2-7
d_call: TRBD1

cdr3_nt: TGCGCCAGCAGCCAAGATGGTGGCAGGATCTATTTT
cdr3_aa: CASSQDGGRIYF
clone_size: many
v_call: TRBV4-3
j_call: TRBJ2-3
d_call: -

cdr3_nt: TGTGCCAGCAGTTACGGGACTCCCCAGGCCAATGAGCAGTTCTTC
cdr3_aa: CASSYGTPQANEQFF
clone_size: -
v_call: TRBV6-5
j_call: TRBJ2-1
d_call: -

cdr3_nt: TGTGCCAGCAGCTTAGGTTTGAGCACAGATACGCAGTATTTT
cdr3_aa: CASSLGLSTDTQYF
clone_size: many
v_call: TRBV5-1
j_call: TRBJ2-3
d_call: -

cdr3_nt: TGTGCCAGCAGTTACTCCTTGGGAATCGACAATGAGCAGTTCTTC
cdr3_aa: CASSYSLGIDNEQFF
clone_size: -
v_call: TRBV6-2/TRBV6-3
j_call: TRBJ2-1
d_call: -

cdr3_nt: TGCAGCGTTGAAGAGGCGGACAGTCCATGGGATACGCAGTATTTT
cdr3_aa: CSVEEADSPWDTQYF
clone_size: many
v_call: TRBV29-1
j_call: TRBJ2-3
d_call: -

cdr3_nt: TGCGCCAGCAGCTTGGATAGGTTAACCGGGACAGGGATGAATGAGCAGTTCTTC
cdr3_aa: CASSLDRLTGTGMNEQFF
clone_size: once
v_call: TRBV5-1
j_call: TRBJ2-1
d_call: TRBD1

cdr3_nt: TGTGCCAGCAGTGGACTAGCGGTCGGCACCGGGGAGCTGTTTTTT
cdr3_aa: CASSGLAVGTGELFF
clone_size: many
v_call: TRBV12-3/TRBV12-4
j_call: TRBJ2-2
d_call: TRBD2

cdr3_nt: TGTGCCACCAGCACTAATTTGAACACTGAAGCTTTCTTT
cdr3_aa: CATSTNLNTEAFF
clone_size: -
v_call: TRBV15
j_call: TRBJ1-1
d_call: -

cdr3_nt: TGTGCCAGCAGCCAAGGACGGCAGGGGGGGCAGTACTTC
cdr3_aa: CASSQGRQGGQYF
clone_size: -
v_call: TRBV11-2
j_call: TRBJ2-7
d_call: -

cdr3_nt: TGTGCCAGCAGCTTTCCGACTAGCCAAGAGACCCAGTACTTC
cdr3_aa: CASSFPTSQETQYF
clone_size: -
v_call: TRBV7-2
j_call: TRBJ2-5
d_call: -

cdr3_nt: TGCGCCAGCAGCTTGTCAACAGGCCCCTACGAGCAGTACTTC
cdr3_aa: CASSLSTGPYEQYF
clone_size: few
v_call: TRBV5-1
j_call: TRBJ2-7
d_call: -

cdr3_nt: TGTGCCAGCAGCTTATCAGGGGCGGCTAATTCACCCCTCCACTTT
cdr3_aa: CASSLSGAANSPLHF
clone_size: many
v_call: TRBV7-9
j_call: TRBJ1-6
d_call: -